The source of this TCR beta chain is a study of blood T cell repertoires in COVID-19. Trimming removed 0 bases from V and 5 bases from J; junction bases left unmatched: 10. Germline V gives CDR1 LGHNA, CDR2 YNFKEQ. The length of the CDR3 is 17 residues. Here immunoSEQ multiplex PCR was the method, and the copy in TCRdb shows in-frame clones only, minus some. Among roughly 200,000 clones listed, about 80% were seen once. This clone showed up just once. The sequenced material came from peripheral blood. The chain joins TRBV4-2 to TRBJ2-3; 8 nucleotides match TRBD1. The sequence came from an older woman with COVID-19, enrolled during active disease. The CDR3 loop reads CASSQDKTGGQGDTQYF. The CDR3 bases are TGTGCCAGCAGCCAAGACAAAACAGGGGGGCAGGGAGATACGCAGTATTTT.